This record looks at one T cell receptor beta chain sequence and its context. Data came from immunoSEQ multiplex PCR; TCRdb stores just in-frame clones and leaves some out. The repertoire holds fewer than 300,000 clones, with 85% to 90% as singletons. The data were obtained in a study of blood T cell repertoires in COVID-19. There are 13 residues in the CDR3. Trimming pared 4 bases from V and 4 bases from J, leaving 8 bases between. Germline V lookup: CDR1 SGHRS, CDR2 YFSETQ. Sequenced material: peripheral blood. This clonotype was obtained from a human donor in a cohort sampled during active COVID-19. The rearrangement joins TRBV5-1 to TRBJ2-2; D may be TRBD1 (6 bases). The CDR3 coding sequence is TGCGCCAGCAGCCTGGACAGCACCGGGGAGCTGTTTTTT. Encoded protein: CASSLDSTGELFF. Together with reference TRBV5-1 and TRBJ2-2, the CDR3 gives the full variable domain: KAGVTQTPRYLIKTRGQQVTLSCSPISGHRSVSWYQQTPGQGLQFLFEYFSETQRNKGNFPGRFSGRQFSNSRSEMNVSTLELGDSALYLCASSLDSTGELFFGEGSRLTVL.